These 29 T cell receptor gamma chains originate from one sample sequenced in a study of Vδ1+ human thymocytes. General study results and limits: Highly polyclonal TRG and TRD repertoires with Gaussian CDR3 length distributions appeared in thymus.

The template was reverse-transcribed extracted RNA. Multiplex PCR used pooled V-gene forward primers and a constant-region reverse primer to amplify CDR3s. TCRdb reprocessed the multiplex PCR reads through CATT. The table lists 9,000 or so gamma-chain clones, approximately 55% of them singletons. Their antigen targets remain unknown. Sequencing used Vdelta1+ gamma-delta thymocytes from the thymus. The sample's subset: FACS-sorted CD3+ TCRalphabeta- TCRVdelta1+ TCRVdelta2- thymocytes. The receptors were gathered from a girl less than two years old who had congenital heart surgery.

The chain couples TRGV8 to TRGJ1 or TRGJ2. TCRdb lists no J gene, so it was determined here by aligning the DNA to germline. The V gene end was trimmed by 6 bases and the J gene end by 4 bases; junction bases not matched to a gene: 12. This CDR3 region has 14 residues. CDR1 and CDR2 (germline): VENAVY, YDSYNSRV. This chain's CDR3 is CATWTKRGYYKKLF. The CDR3 DNA reads as TGTGCCACCTGGACAAAAAGGGGCTATTATAAGAAACTCTTT.

The sample holds a few counts of this clone. The rearrangement joins TRGV3 to TRGJ1 or TRGJ2. The J gene is absent in TCRdb and was assigned here via DNA matching to germline. J gave up 4 bases and V 6 bases, and 9 bases lay outside the gene matches. The CDR3 is 13 amino acids. Germline V gives CDR1 VTNTFY, CDR2 YDVSTARD (reference sequence). CDR3 DNA sequence: TGTGCCACCTGGTGGGAGAACTATTATAAGAAACTCTTT. Translation gives CATWWENYYKKLF.

The chain uses TRGV3 and TRGJ1 or TRGJ2. No J segment appears in TCRdb, so it was assigned here by matching the sequence to germline. Losses at the gene ends were 0 bases for V and 2 bases for J; bases not matched to a gene: 22. Germline lookup yields CDR1 VTNTFY and CDR2 YDVSTARD (reference sequence). This CDR3 contains 20 residues. CDR3 loop: CATWDRPGGRRGKYYYKKLF. For the CDR3, the DNA is TGTGCCACCTGGGACAGGCCGGGGGGCCGTCGGGGGAAGTATTATTATAAGAAACTCTTT.

The chain carries TRGV8 and TRGJ1 or TRGJ2. Losses at the gene ends were 0 bases for V and 5 bases for J; bases not matched to a gene: 4. The germline V gene has CDR1 VENAVY and CDR2 YDSYNSRV. The CDR3 covers 13 residues. For the CDR3, the DNA is TGTGCCACCTGGGATAGGCCGGATTATAAGAAACTCTTT. This translates into CATWDRPDYKKLF.

The chain links TRGV8 to TRGJ1 or TRGJ2. TCRdb lists no J gene, so it was determined here by aligning the DNA to germline. There are 13 residues in the CDR3. Germline V gene lookup returns CDR1 VENAVY and CDR2 YDSYNSRV. V dropped 5 bases and J dropped 9; count of bases not matched to a gene: 13. The CDR3 reads CATWAYTRGKKLF. The CDR3, as DNA: TGTGCCACCTGGGCCTACACTCGGGGTAAGAAACTCTTT.

The V and J genes are TRGV9 and TRGJ1 or TRGJ2. The J gene, not given by TCRdb, was assigned here from a germline match of the nucleotide sequence. J was trimmed by 11 bases and V by 5 bases; bases with no gene match: 6. This CDR3 is built from 10 residues. Germline CDR1 and CDR2: GITISATS and ISYDGTV (reference sequence). The CDR3 is CALWGGEKLF. For the CDR3, the DNA is TGTGCCTTGTGGGGGGGGGAGAAACTCTTT.

The chain recombines TRGV8 with TRGJP1. Here the J gene was assigned by germline matching of the DNA, as TCRdb has none. CDR1 VENAVY and CDR2 YDSYNSRV come from the germline V gene. The ends lost 9 bases at V and 10 bases at J; junction bases unmatched: 11. This CDR3 is 12 amino acids long. The CDR3 is CATPGRIWFKIF. The DNA for the CDR3 is TGTGCCACCCCCGGCCGGATTTGGTTCAAGATATTT.

The chain links TRGV9 to TRGJ1 or TRGJ2. In the absence of a J gene in TCRdb, the DNA was matched to germline to assign it here. V lost 4 bases to trimming and J lost 7 bases; unmatched junction nucleotides: 4. The CDR3 has 11 residues. The germline gives CDR1 GITISATS, CDR2 ISYDGTV (reference sequence). The CDR3 DNA sequence: TGTGCCTTGTGGGAAAGGTATAAGAAACTCTTT. It yields the protein CALWERYKKLF.

Points on this clone: This sample also contains other DNA sequences that code for the same CDR3. The chain recombines TRGV3 with TRGJ1 or TRGJ2. In the absence of a J gene in TCRdb, the DNA was matched to germline to assign it here. V shed 0 bases and J 7 bases; nucleotides not matched to a gene: 6. This CDR3 spans 13 amino acids. Germline-derived CDR1 and CDR2 are VTNTFY and YDVSTARD (reference sequence). The CDR3 here is CATWDRGRYKKLF. The CDR3 region has the DNA TGTGCCACCTGGGACAGGGGGCGGTATAAGAAACTCTTT.

The gene calls are TRGV9 and TRGJP2. As TCRdb names no J gene, one was assigned here on the basis of a DNA match to germline. Germline V gene sequence: CDR1 GITISATS, CDR2 ISYDGTV (reference sequence). The CDR3 contains 14 residues. V was clipped by 2 bases and J by 0 bases; unmatched bases: 0. The CDR3 sequence is CALWEDSSDWIKTF. The DNA for the CDR3 is TGTGCCTTGTGGGAGGATAGTAGTGATTGGATCAAGACGTTT.

V usage is TRGV5P and J usage is TRGJ1 or TRGJ2. The J gene is absent in TCRdb and was assigned here via DNA matching to germline. TRGV5P is shown as a pseudogene. The CDR3 covers 14 residues. Here the CDR3 DNA reads TGTGCCACCTGGTCCAGTAGTAATTATTATAAGAAACTCTTT. Residues: CATWSSSNYYKKLF.

This clone appeared a few times. This sample also contains other DNA sequences that code for the same CDR3. The V gene is TRGV3, the J gene TRGJ1 or TRGJ2. No J gene was available from TCRdb, and it was assigned here by a germline match of the DNA. In germline, CDR1 is VTNTFY, CDR2 YDVSTARD (reference sequence). V lost 0 bases to trimming and J lost 6 bases; unmatched junction nucleotides: 8. CDR3 length: 14 amino acids. The CDR3 here is CATWDRPVGYKKLF. For the CDR3, the DNA is TGTGCCACCTGGGACAGGCCCGTGGGTTATAAGAAACTCTTT.

The chain links TRGV2 to TRGJP2. The J gene was not available in TCRdb and was assigned here by matching the DNA to germline segments. J gave up 1 base and V 0 bases, and 5 bases lay outside the gene matches. CDR1 and CDR2 from the germline V gene are EGSNGY and YDSYNSKV. The CDR3 totals 16 residues. This chain's CDR3 is CATWDGLVSSDWIKTF. Here the CDR3 DNA reads TGTGCCACCTGGGACGGGCTGGTTAGTAGTGATTGGATCAAGACGTTT.

The chain is built from TRGV8 and TRGJ1 or TRGJ2. Because TCRdb records no J gene, it was assigned here through a match of the DNA to germline. Germline V gene lookup returns CDR1 VENAVY and CDR2 YDSYNSRV. The CDR3 runs 12 residues. V dropped 2 bases and J dropped 6; count of bases not matched to a gene: 4. CDR3 nucleotides: TGTGCCACCTGGGATACCGCTTATAAGAAACTCTTT. Protein sequence: CATWDTAYKKLF.

V is TRGV2 and J is TRGJ1 or TRGJ2. No J gene was available from TCRdb, and it was assigned here by a germline match of the DNA. The V gene's germline CDR1 is EGSNGY and CDR2 YDSYNSKV. The CDR3 has 13 residues. With V trimmed by 0 bases and J by 4 bases, 3 bases remained unmatched. The CDR3 DNA is TGTGCCACCTGGGACGGGCACTATTATAAGAAACTCTTT. Translated, it gives CATWDGHYYKKLF.

Turning to this clone: This same CDR3 is encoded by further DNA sequences in the sample. The genes are TRGV4 and TRGJ1 or TRGJ2. Matching the DNA to germline supplied the J gene, which TCRdb does not give. J lost 4 bases, V lost 0 bases, and 6 bases had no gene match. This CDR3 comprises 14 residues. Germline CDR1 reads EGSTGY; CDR2 reads YDSYTSSV. The CDR3: CATWDGPGYYKKLF. CDR3 nucleotide sequence: TGTGCCACCTGGGATGGGCCCGGATATTATAAGAAACTCTTT.

The genes are TRGV4 and TRGJ1 or TRGJ2. No J gene was available from TCRdb, and it was assigned here by a germline match of the DNA. V dropped 0 bases and J dropped 5; count of bases not matched to a gene: 7. The CDR3 runs 14 residues. CDR1 EGSTGY and CDR2 YDSYTSSV come from the germline V gene. The chain's CDR3 is CATWDGRGDYKKLF. The CDR3 bases are TGTGCCACCTGGGATGGGCGAGGAGATTATAAGAAACTCTTT.

This clone was observed a handful of times. This rearrangement joins TRGV9 to TRGJ1 or TRGJ2. As TCRdb names no J gene, one was assigned here on the basis of a DNA match to germline. The V segment lost 2 bases and the J segment 3 bases; nucleotides outside the gene matches: 4. The CDR3 length is 13 residues. Germline V lookup: CDR1 GITISATS, CDR2 ISYDGTV (reference sequence). The chain's CDR3 is CALWEGVYYKKLF. The CDR3 nucleotides read TGTGCCTTGTGGGAGGGGGTTTATTATAAGAAACTCTTT.

This sequence joins TRGV8 and TRGJ1 or TRGJ2. The J gene, not given by TCRdb, was assigned here from a germline match of the nucleotide sequence. This CDR3 is built from 13 residues. The germline gives CDR1 VENAVY, CDR2 YDSYNSRV. With 4 bases clipped from V and 6 bases from J, the junction kept 9 bases outside the gene matches. The CDR3 region is CATWDGVSYKKLF. The CDR3 DNA sequence: TGTGCCACCTGGGACGGCGTTTCTTATAAGAAACTCTTT.

The V gene is TRGV8, the J gene TRGJ1 or TRGJ2. TCRdb offers no J gene call, so here the DNA was matched to germline to obtain one. This CDR3 is 12 amino acids long. Germline V lookup: CDR1 VENAVY, CDR2 YDSYNSRV. Germline trimming cut 5 bases from V and 7 bases from J; bases unmatched to any gene: 8. The CDR3 DNA follows: TGTGCCACCTGGGGAGGTCAATATAAGAAACTCTTT. Encoded protein: CATWGGQYKKLF.

This clone was counted between two and nine times. Other DNA sequences in this sample translate to the same CDR3. The chain carries TRGV9 and TRGJ1 or TRGJ2. TCRdb leaves out the J gene; it was filled in here by matching the DNA to germline. The CDR3 covers 12 residues. Germline assignment: CDR1 GITISATS and CDR2 ISYDGTV (reference sequence). Germline trimming cut 1 base from V and 7 bases from J; bases unmatched to any gene: 4. The CDR3 bases are TGTGCCTTGTGGGAGGTAGGCTATAAGAAACTCTTT. Encoded protein: CALWEVGYKKLF.

The J gene is TRGJP2, the V gene TRGV5. TCRdb lists no J gene, so it was determined here by aligning the DNA to germline. There are 15 residues in the CDR3. Unmatched junction bases numbered 3, after V lost 0 bases and J lost 2 bases. Germline assignment: CDR1 VINAFY and CDR2 YDVSNSKD. The CDR3 sequence is CATWDRPSSDWIKTF. The CDR3 DNA is TGTGCCACCTGGGACAGGCCGAGTAGTGATTGGATCAAGACGTTT.

In its sample, this clone was seen a few times. The genes are TRGV3 and TRGJP2. Matching the DNA to germline supplied the J gene, which TCRdb does not give. Looked up from germline, CDR1 is VTNTFY and CDR2 is YDVSTARD (reference sequence). Losses at the gene ends were 0 bases for V and 10 bases for J; bases not matched to a gene: 2. This CDR3 comprises 12 residues. CDR3 sequence reads: CATWDRLWIKTF. For the CDR3, the DNA is TGTGCCACCTGGGACAGGCTTTGGATCAAGACGTTT.

Notes on this clone: A much larger clone differs from this one at a single base, so this may be a read error. This specimen includes other DNA sequences encoding the same CDR3. The chain links TRGV9 to TRGJ1 or TRGJ2. TCRdb supplies no J gene; here it was assigned by aligning the nucleotide sequence to germline. The trim removed 3 bases at V and 0 bases at J, leaving 2 bases unmatched. Germline V lookup: CDR1 GITISATS, CDR2 ISYDGTV (reference sequence). The CDR3 has 13 residues. The CDR3 bases are TGTGCCTTGTGGGAGATGAATTATTATAAGAAACTCTTT. It specifies CALWEMNYYKKLF.

V and J are TRGV4 and TRGJ1 or TRGJ2. The J gene, not given by TCRdb, was assigned here from a germline match of the nucleotide sequence. CDR1 is EGSTGY, CDR2 YDSYTSSV, per germline. The CDR3 spans 14 residues. Germline trimming cut 0 bases from V and 4 bases from J; bases unmatched to any gene: 6. This CDR3 is CATWDGHEYYKKLF. The CDR3 DNA sequence: TGTGCCACCTGGGATGGGCACGAATATTATAAGAAACTCTTT.

About this clone itself: This sample includes further DNA sequences coding for the same CDR3. This chain connects TRGV2 to TRGJ1 or TRGJ2. V dropped 0 bases and J dropped 4; count of bases not matched to a gene: 6. The germline V gene encodes CDR1 EGSNGY and CDR2 YDSYNSKV. The length of the CDR3 is 14 residues. The CDR3 sequence: CATWDGPGYYKKLF. CDR3 sequence (DNA): TGTGCCACCTGGGACGGGCCTGGGTATTATAAGAAACTCTTT.

The chain uses TRGV3 and TRGJ1 or TRGJ2. Germline lookup yields CDR1 VTNTFY and CDR2 YDVSTARD (reference sequence). The ends lost 0 bases at V and 3 bases at J; junction bases unmatched: 8. This CDR3 comprises 15 residues. The CDR3 DNA reads as TGTGCCACCTGGGACAGGCGAGAGGGTTATTATAAGAAACTCTTT. The encoded protein is CATWDRREGYYKKLF.

The V and J genes are TRGV3 and TRGJ1 or TRGJ2. Here the J gene was assigned by germline matching of the DNA, as TCRdb has none. CDR1 and CDR2 (germline): VTNTFY, YDVSTARD (reference sequence). V shed 0 bases and J 4 bases; nucleotides not matched to a gene: 6. The CDR3 is 14 residues long. CDR3 loop: CATWDRPVYYKKLF. The CDR3 DNA follows: TGTGCCACCTGGGACAGGCCGGTCTATTATAAGAAACTCTTT.

The chain has TRGV3 and TRGJ1 or TRGJ2. Germline matching of the DNA provided the J gene here, since TCRdb leaves it blank. The CDR3 is 15 amino acids. The V segment lost 0 bases and the J segment 2 bases; nucleotides outside the gene matches: 7. Germline V gene sequence: CDR1 VTNTFY, CDR2 YDVSTARD (reference sequence). This CDR3 reads CATWDRGSYYYKKLF. CDR3 coding DNA: TGTGCCACCTGGGACAGGGGCTCCTATTATTATAAGAAACTCTTT.